Below are 21 T cell receptor beta chains sequenced from a single sample in a study of control samples from healthy donors and cancer patients. Here immunoSEQ multiplex PCR was the method, and the copy in TCRdb shows in-frame clones only, minus some. The data show approximately 60,000 clones, 91% seen once. The sample comprised PBMCs. These receptors originate from a man aged 25-45 years with colorectal cancer.

This clone was seen only once. The chain couples TRBV6-2 or TRBV6-3 to TRBJ1-5; the match to TRBD1 covers 7 bases. The germline gives CDR1 MNHEY, CDR2 SVGEGT. Trimming cost V 0 bases and J 3 bases; bases outside gene matches: 11. This CDR3 contains 18 residues. CDR3 nucleotides: TGTGCCAGCAGTTACTCGATCCGGGGGACAGAGCCCAATCAGCCCCAGCATTTT. Protein: CASSYSIRGTEPNQPQHF.

The chain joins TRBV10-2 to TRBJ2-6; 10 positions agree with TRBD1. Germline V gene lookup returns CDR1 WSHSY and CDR2 SAAADI. V lost 4 bases, J lost 3 bases, and 3 bases stayed unmatched. The CDR3 is made up of 16 amino acids. The CDR3 sequence: CASSATGGNGANVLTF. The CDR3 region has the DNA TGCGCCAGCAGTGCGACAGGGGGCAATGGGGCCAACGTCCTGACTTTC.

The chain joins TRBV19 to TRBJ1-2; the D gene is possibly TRBD1 (5 bases). The CDR3 contains 13 residues. V shed 1 base and J shed 8 bases, with 11 bases lying between them. Per the germline V gene, CDR1 is LNHDA and CDR2 is SQIVND (reference sequence). The CDR3 nucleotides read TGTGCCAGTAGTATAGTCGGGGGATCCGGCTACACCTTC. It specifies CASSIVGGSGYTF.

The chain is built from TRBV3-1 (or the pseudogene TRBV3-2) and TRBJ1-1, with a possible D match to TRBD1 (5 bases). Germline lookup yields CDR1 LGHDT and CDR2 YNNKEL (reference sequence). This CDR3 is built from 14 residues. V was pared by 1 base and J by 3 bases, with 9 bases between. CDR3 bases: TGTGCCAGCAGCCAAGGGGGGATTTACACTGAAGCTTTCTTT. This sequence encodes CASSQGGIYTEAFF.

V is TRBV5-1 and J is TRBJ2-7, with 11 bases that match TRBD2. The CDR3 contains 15 residues. The ends lost 5 bases at V and 1 base at J; junction bases unmatched: 5. From germline, CDR1 is SGHRS and CDR2 YFSETQ. The CDR3 nucleotides read TGCGCCAGCAGTCTAGCGGGGGGTATGTCCTACGAGCAGTACTTC. It codes for CASSLAGGMSYEQYF.

The rearrangement joins TRBV30 to TRBJ1-3, with unresolved D. This CDR3 comprises 15 residues. V lost 2 bases and J 1 base, leaving 12 bases between the germline ends. Germline V CDR1 and CDR2: GTSNPN, SVGIG (reference sequence). Here the CDR3 DNA reads TGTGCCTGGAGTAGGACGCTGACTTCTGGAAACACCATATATTTT. Translation: CAWSRTLTSGNTIYF.

The rearrangement joins TRBV5-1 to TRBJ2-3, with D possibly matching TRBD2 (6 bases). The CDR3 has 15 amino acids. Deletions cut 1 base from V and 2 bases from J, with 11 bases between. Germline V CDR1 and CDR2: SGHRS, YFSETQ. The CDR3 sequence is CASSLSGSATDTQYF. The DNA for the CDR3 is TGCGCCAGCAGCTTGAGCGGGTCGGCCACAGATACGCAGTATTTT. Drawing the rest from reference TRBV5-1 and TRBJ2-3, the complete variable domain is KAGVTQTPRYLIKTRGQQVTLSCSPISGHRSVSWYQQTPGQGLQFLFEYFSETQRNKGNFPGRFSGRQFSNSRSEMNVSTLELGDSALYLCASSLSGSATDTQYFGPGTRLTVL.

The chain links TRBV7-9 to TRBJ1-2; D call uncertain. This CDR3 comprises 14 residues. Per germline, CDR1 SEHNR and CDR2 FQNEAQ (reference sequence). Trimming took 5 bases from V and 1 from J, leaving 11 bases between them. CDR3 amino acids: CASSNWTHNYGYTF. The CDR3, as DNA: TGTGCCAGCAGCAACTGGACTCATAACTATGGCTACACCTTC.

The V call is TRBV9, the J call TRBJ1-2; D remains unclear. The CDR3 totals 11 residues. CDR1 is SGDLS, CDR2 YYNGEE, per germline. The germline V and J ends were trimmed by 6 bases and 7 bases, with 10 bases remaining between them. The CDR3 here is CASTSRSGYTF. The DNA of the CDR3 is TGTGCCAGCACCTCCCGATCTGGCTACACCTTC.

The chain couples TRBV5-5 to TRBJ2-1; D remains unclear. In germline, CDR1 is SGHKS, CDR2 YYEKEE (reference sequence). CDR3 size: 12 residues. Trimming stripped 4 bases from V and 5 bases from J, with 7 bases between. The CDR3 nucleotides are TGTGCCAGCAGCCCCCATAACAATGAGCAGTTCTTC. Translating gives CASSPHNNEQFF. The whole variable domain, filled in from reference TRBV5-5 and TRBJ2-1, reads DAGVTQSPTHLIKTRGQQVTLRCSPISGHKSVSWYQQVLGQGPQFIFQYYEKEERGRGNFPDRFSARQFPNYSSELNVNALLLGDSALYLCASSPHNNEQFFGPGTRLTVL.

This CDR3 reads CASSVRNTGTGANVLTF. The CDR3 DNA follows: TGCGCCAGCAGCGTACGAAACACAGGGACTGGGGCCAACGTCCTGACTTTC. The chain recombines TRBV4-1 with TRBJ2-6; D perhaps matches TRBD1 (6 bases). This CDR3 spans 17 amino acids. Germline CDR1 MGHRA, CDR2 YSYEKL. V lost 5 bases to trimming and J lost 2 bases, with 16 bases between them.

The gene calls are TRBV5-1 and TRBJ2-3; TRBD1 agrees at 7 bases. After removal of 4 bases from V and 1 base from J, the junction contained 6 bases not matched to a gene. CDR1 is SGHRS, CDR2 YFSETQ, per germline. This CDR3 region has 15 residues. CDR3 sequence: CASSIGGEGTDTQYF. CDR3 bases: TGCGCCAGCAGCATAGGGGGCGAGGGCACAGATACGCAGTATTTT.

V usage is TRBV10-3 and J usage is TRBJ2-1; 7 nucleotides match TRBD2. Trimming removed 2 bases from V and 5 bases from J; junction bases left unmatched: 9. The V gene's germline CDR1 is ENHRY and CDR2 SYGVKD. The CDR3 totals 16 residues. CDR3 bases: TGTGCCATCAGTGAGAGCCCAGCGGGAACTAACAATGAGCAGTTCTTC. Protein: CAISESPAGTNNEQFF.

The chain employs TRBV6-5 and TRBJ1-2, with D possibly TRBD1 on 5 matching bases. The CDR3 is 14 amino acids. Germline assignment: CDR1 MNHEY and CDR2 SVGAGI. Deletions cut 5 bases from V and 8 bases from J, with 18 bases between. This chain's CDR3 is CASSPGGSKEGYTF. The CDR3 region has the DNA TGTGCCAGCAGTCCCGGGGGGAGCAAGGAGGGCTACACCTTC.

This clone is a singleton in its sample. This rearrangement joins TRBV5-8 to TRBJ1-2; D ambiguous. The V gene's germline CDR1 is SGHTS and CDR2 YDEGEE. The CDR3 runs 14 residues. V lost 2 bases and J lost 6, with 14 bases in between. This chain's CDR3 is CASSLSYASDGYTF. The CDR3 nucleotides read TGTGCCAGCAGCTTATCGTACGCCTCAGATGGCTACACCTTC.

The chain joins TRBV28 to TRBJ1-4; tentatively, D is TRBD1 (6 bases). CDR3 length equals 12 residues. The ends were cut back, 10 bases at V and 3 bases at J, with 9 bases in the middle. CDR1 is MDHEN, CDR2 SYDVKM, per germline. CDR3 sequence: CAIEGANEKLFF. The CDR3 bases are TGTGCCATCGAGGGGGCTAATGAAAAACTGTTTTTT.

This clone occurred once. The chain is built from TRBV6-1 and TRBJ1-1; no clear D gene. V lost 1 base and J lost 1, with 7 bases in between. Germline-derived CDR1 and CDR2 are MNHNS and SASEGT. CDR3 size: 14 residues. The CDR3 region is CASSEVPGNTEAFF. CDR3 nucleotides: TGTGCCAGCAGTGAAGTCCCAGGGAACACTGAAGCTTTCTTT.

The rearrangement joins TRBV7-9 to TRBJ2-7; TRBD2 matches at 9 bases. This CDR3 is built from 16 residues. Germline V CDR1 and CDR2: SEHNR, FQNEAQ (reference sequence). The junction had 10 bases not matched to a gene; V was cut back by 3 bases and J by 4 bases. The CDR3 reads CASSFTAGTSNYEQYF. CDR3 in DNA: TGTGCCAGCAGCTTTACAGCCGGGACTAGCAATTACGAGCAGTACTTC.

The chain uses TRBV18 and TRBJ1-2; no clear D. Trimming shortened V by 2 bases and J by 8 bases, and 21 bases separated the two germline ends. CDR1 is KGHSH, CDR2 LQKENI, per germline. The CDR3 has 16 amino acids. The CDR3 loop is CASSPGIQEAHKGYTF. The CDR3 DNA is TGTGCCAGCTCACCAGGTATCCAGGAGGCGCATAAGGGCTACACCTTC. Drawing the rest from reference TRBV18 and TRBJ1-2, the complete variable domain is NAGVMQNPRHLVRRRGQEARLRCSPMKGHSHVYWYRQLPEEGLKFMVYLQKENIIDESGMPKERFSAEFPKEGPSILRIQQVVRGDSAAYFCASSPGIQEAHKGYTFGSGTRLTVV.

This clone was seen once. The chain has TRBV7-2 and TRBJ2-5, with 16 bases matching TRBD2. CDR3 length equals 19 residues. The germline CDR1 and CDR2 sequences are SGHTA and FQGNSA. Trimming at V came to 2 bases and at J to 5 bases, leaving 11 bases not matched to a gene. CDR3 in DNA: TGTGCCAGCAGCTTATCGGCGGGGACTAGCGGGGGGGCCTGGGAGACCCAGTACTTC. Protein product: CASSLSAGTSGGAWETQYF.

The chain is built from TRBV6-2 or TRBV6-3 and TRBJ2-1; possible D gene TRBD1, 6 bases. CDR3 size: 15 residues. V was shortened by 2 bases and J by 2 bases, with 10 bases between the two germline ends. Germline values: CDR1 MNHEY, CDR2 SVGEGT. CDR3 in DNA: TGTGCCAGCAGTTACGCCAGGGACACCTACAATGAGCAGTTCTTC. Protein product: CASSYARDTYNEQFF.